The sequence of this TCR beta chain was determined in a study of T-cell reconstitution after alpha-beta-depleted transplantation in children. This CDR3 has 14 amino acids. V was shortened by 6 bases and J by 3 bases, with 11 bases between the two germline ends. Germline V lookup: CDR1 MDHEN, CDR2 SYDVKM. TCRbeta library preparation incorporated unique molecular identifiers. From the PCR reads, TCRdb called clonotypes with MiXCR, one entry per CDR3 protein. Seen here are about 600,000 distinct CDR3 sequences, about 10% observed once, and the top ten hold less than 4.5%. This clonotype was seen ten or more times.

The source material was PBMCs from the stem cell graft donor, sampled from the stem cell graft. The receptor comes from a human donor who donated a stem cell graft to a child with acute myeloid leukemia. The chain employs TRBV28 and TRBJ2-2; perhaps TRBD1 as D (6 bases). Here the CDR3 reads CASSSNRDTGELFF. The CDR3 region has the DNA TGTGCCAGCAGCTCAAACAGGGACACCGGGGAGCTGTTTTTT.